Below are 13 T cell receptor beta chains sequenced from a single sample in a study of T cells in Graves' hyperthyroidism and ophthalmopathy. Amplification targeted TCR beta CDR3 regions from RNA transcripts. First-round RT-PCR of the TCR CDR3 relied on the HTBI primer set. One entry per CDR3 protein results from TCRdb running MiXCR on the multiplex PCR reads. Counted here are some 320,000 distinct CDR3 sequences, around 13% occurring once; the ten biggest clones make up approximately 35%. The specimen was blood. The receptors derive from a woman aged 40-49 years with Graves' ophthalmopathy.

Ten or more counts support this clonotype. This sequence joins TRBV15 and TRBJ1-2; D is unclear. Trimming took 1 base from V and 8 from J, leaving 11 bases between them. This CDR3 spans 13 amino acids. Germline V gives CDR1 LNHNV, CDR2 YYDKDF (reference sequence). The CDR3 DNA reads as TGTGCCACCAGCAGAGTCGGTGATGGAGGCTACACCTTC. Encoded protein: CATSRVGDGGYTF.

In this sample, this clonotype turned up many times. The CDR3 DNA reads TGTGCCAGCAACTCGAGGAGCGGGCGCACAGATACGCAGTATTTT. Its translation: CASNSRSGRTDTQYF. The rearrangement joins TRBV11-1 to TRBJ2-3; tentatively, D is TRBD2 (6 bases). CDR1 and CDR2 from the germline V gene are SGHAT and FQDESV (reference sequence). Trimming cost V 7 bases and J 1 base, with 15 bases left between them. The CDR3 length is 15 residues.

The gene calls are TRBV13 and TRBJ2-7, with D perhaps matching TRBD1 (5 bases). This CDR3 has 18 residues. The V and J ends lost 2 bases and 0 bases respectively, with 20 bases between them. Germline loops: CDR1 PRHDT, CDR2 FYEKMQ (reference sequence). The CDR3 DNA reads as TGTGCCAGCAGCTTAAGGGGTCGAATCGAGCGCAACTCCTACGAGCAGTACTTC. Its protein product is CASSLRGRIERNSYEQYF.

This sequence joins TRBV27 and TRBJ2-2; D not certain. The CDR3 covers 14 residues. The germline gives CDR1 MNHEY, CDR2 SMNVEV (reference sequence). The V end lost 8 bases, the J end lost 2 bases, and 12 bases lay between the germline ends. The CDR3 sequence: CASRIIQNTGELFF. Here the CDR3 DNA reads TGTGCCAGCCGGATAATCCAAAACACCGGGGAGCTGTTTTTT.

This clonotype appeared many times. This sequence joins TRBV6-1 and TRBJ2-1; 12 bases are a match to TRBD2. The junction had 9 bases not matched to a gene; V was cut back by 6 bases and J by 0 bases. The CDR3 consists of 18 residues. CDR1 and CDR2 (germline): MNHNS, SASEGT. CDR3 DNA: TGTGCCAGCAGCCGTACACTAGCGGGAGGCCGCTCCTACAATGAGCAGTTCTTC. It yields the protein CASSRTLAGGRSYNEQFF.

This clonotype has ten or more counts. The chain couples TRBV5-4 to TRBJ2-3, with D unresolved. Per the germline V gene, CDR1 is SGHNT and CDR2 is YYREEE (reference sequence). This CDR3 is built from 12 residues. Trimming took off 1 base at V and 5 bases at J, with 5 bases between the two ends. This CDR3 is CASSLPLDTQYF. CDR3 in DNA: TGTGCCAGCAGCTTGCCCTTAGATACGCAGTATTTT. Drawing the rest from reference TRBV5-4 and TRBJ2-3, the complete variable domain is ETGVTQSPTHLIKTRGQQVTLRCSSQSGHNTVSWYQQALGQGPQFIFQYYREEENGRGNFPPRFSGLQFPNYSSELNVNALELDDSALYLCASSLPLDTQYFGPGTRLTVL.

The chain uses TRBV18 and TRBJ1-2; TRBD1 might be the D (6 bases). The V and J ends lost 5 bases and 4 bases respectively, with 14 bases between them. The CDR3 loop spans 14 amino acids. Germline values: CDR1 KGHSH, CDR2 LQKENI. CDR3 DNA sequence: TGTGCCAGCTCAGAACAGGGTACGGCCTATGGCTACACCTTC. Translating gives CASSEQGTAYGYTF.

This clonotype was seen ten or more times. The V and J genes are TRBV27 and TRBJ2-7; possibly TRBD2 for D (6 bases). V dropped 5 bases and J dropped 2 bases, with 16 bases sitting between them. This CDR3 region has 15 residues. Germline CDR1 and CDR2: MNHEY and SMNVEV (reference sequence). The CDR3 bases are TGTGCCAGCAGTCCTACCCTAGGCGGGGCCTACGAGCAGTACTTC. It encodes CASSPTLGGAYEQYF.

This chain joins TRBV20-1 and TRBJ2-1; 10 bases match TRBD2. Germline trimming cut 0 bases from V and 0 bases from J; bases unmatched to any gene: 5. From germline, CDR1 is DFQATT and CDR2 SNEGSKA (reference sequence). This CDR3 comprises 17 residues. CDR3 loop: CSARDWTSGPSYNEQFF. The DNA of the CDR3 is TGCAGTGCTAGAGATTGGACTAGCGGCCCCTCCTACAATGAGCAGTTCTTC.

This clonotype was seen only a few times. This CDR3 is missing its conserved last phenylalanine or tryptophan, likely due to a read error. The J gene is TRBJ2-1, the V gene TRBV24-1, with TRBD2 as a possible D gene (5 bases). V was clipped by 3 bases and J by 0 bases, with 11 bases between them. CDR3 length equals 16 residues. Looked up from germline, CDR1 is KGHDR and CDR2 is SFDVKD. CDR3 amino acids: CATSDLDYNSYNEQFL. As DNA, the CDR3 is TGTGCCACCAGTGATCTCGACTATAACTCCTACAATGAGCAGTTCCTC.

Concerning this clonotype: A read error may produce the germline difference seen at one junction end. J is TRBJ2-7 and V is TRBV6-2 or TRBV6-3, with 7 positions matching TRBD2. The CDR3 consists of 16 residues. Germline V CDR1 and CDR2: MNHEY, SVGEGT. CDR3 region: CASRGLGLADSYEQYF. CDR3 nucleotides: TGTGCCAGCAGGGGACTGGGGCTAGCGGATTCCTACGAGCAGTACTTT.

This clonotype was seen many times. The rearrangement links TRBV7-2 to TRBJ2-1; possible D gene TRBD2, 6 bases. Germline loops: CDR1 SGHTA, CDR2 FQGNSA. CDR3 length: 14 amino acids. Trimming removed 1 base at V and 9 bases at J, with 13 bases between. CDR3 loop: CASSLGRARSEQFF. In nucleotides, the CDR3 is TGTGCCAGCAGCTTAGGGAGGGCACGGAGTGAGCAGTTCTTC.

This chain joins TRBV6-1 and TRBJ1-3; 7 positions agree with TRBD1. CDR1 MNHNS and CDR2 SASEGT come from the germline V gene. The CDR3 runs to 17 residues. V lost 6 bases and J lost 2; bases outside the gene matches: 13. Written as DNA, the CDR3 is TGTGCCAGCAGAAACCAAGCCGGGACAGCCACTGGAAACACCATATATTTT. This encodes CASRNQAGTATGNTIYF.